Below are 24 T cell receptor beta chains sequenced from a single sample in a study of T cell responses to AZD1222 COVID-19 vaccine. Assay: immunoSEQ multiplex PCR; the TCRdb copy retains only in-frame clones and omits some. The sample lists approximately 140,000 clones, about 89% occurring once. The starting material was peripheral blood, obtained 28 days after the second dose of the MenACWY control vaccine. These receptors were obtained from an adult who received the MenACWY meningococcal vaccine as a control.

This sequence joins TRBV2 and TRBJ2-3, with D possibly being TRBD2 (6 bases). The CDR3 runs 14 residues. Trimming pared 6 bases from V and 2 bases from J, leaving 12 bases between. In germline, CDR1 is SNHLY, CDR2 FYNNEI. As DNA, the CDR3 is TGTGCCAGCAGACTTGGGGGGTTCACAGATACGCAGTATTTT. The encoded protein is CASRLGGFTDTQYF.

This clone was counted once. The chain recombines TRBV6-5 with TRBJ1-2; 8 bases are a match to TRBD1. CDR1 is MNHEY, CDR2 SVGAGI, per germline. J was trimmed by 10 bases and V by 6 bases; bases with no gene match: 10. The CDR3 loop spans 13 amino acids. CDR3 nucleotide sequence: TGTGCCAGCAGGGACAGGGCATCGGGGTCCTACACCTTC. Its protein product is CASRDRASGSYTF.

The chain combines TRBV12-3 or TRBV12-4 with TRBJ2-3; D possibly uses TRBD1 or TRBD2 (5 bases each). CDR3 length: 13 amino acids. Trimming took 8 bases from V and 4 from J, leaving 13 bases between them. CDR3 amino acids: CASARDGPDTQYF. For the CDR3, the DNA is TGTGCCAGCGCCAGGGACGGGCCAGATACGCAGTATTTT.

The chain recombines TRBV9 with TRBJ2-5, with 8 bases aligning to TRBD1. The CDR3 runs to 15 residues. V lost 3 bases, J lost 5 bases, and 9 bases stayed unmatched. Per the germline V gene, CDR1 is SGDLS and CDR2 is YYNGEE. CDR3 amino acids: CASSAIGQGGETQYF. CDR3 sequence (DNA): TGTGCCAGCAGCGCCATTGGACAGGGAGGCGAGACCCAGTACTTC.

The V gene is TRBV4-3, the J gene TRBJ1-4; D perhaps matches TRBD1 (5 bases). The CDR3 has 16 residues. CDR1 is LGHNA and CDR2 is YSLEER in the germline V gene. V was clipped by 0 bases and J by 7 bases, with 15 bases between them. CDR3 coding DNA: TGCGCCAGCAGCCAAGAAACGGGCCTGGGGGGTGAAAAACTGTTTTTT. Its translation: CASSQETGLGGEKLFF.

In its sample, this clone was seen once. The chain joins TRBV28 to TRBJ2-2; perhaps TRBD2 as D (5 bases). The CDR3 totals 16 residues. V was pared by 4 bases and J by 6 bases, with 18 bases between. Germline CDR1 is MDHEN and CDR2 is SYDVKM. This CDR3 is CASSSPRGPRAGELFF. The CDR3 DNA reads TGTGCCAGCAGTTCACCTCGAGGGCCTAGGGCCGGGGAGCTGTTTTTT.

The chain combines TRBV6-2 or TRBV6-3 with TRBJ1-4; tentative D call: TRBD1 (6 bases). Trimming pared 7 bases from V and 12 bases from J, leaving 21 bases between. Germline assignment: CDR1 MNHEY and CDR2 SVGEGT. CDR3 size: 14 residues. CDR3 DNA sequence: TGTGCCAGCACCCCACACTCGAGGGGGGACGAACTGTTTTTT. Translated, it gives CASTPHSRGDELFF.

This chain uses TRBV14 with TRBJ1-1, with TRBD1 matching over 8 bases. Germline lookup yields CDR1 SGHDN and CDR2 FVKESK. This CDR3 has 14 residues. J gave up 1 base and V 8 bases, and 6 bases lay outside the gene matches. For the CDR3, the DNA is TGTGCCAGCGCTTTTGGACAGGGGAACACTGAAGCTTTCTTT. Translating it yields CASAFGQGNTEAFF.

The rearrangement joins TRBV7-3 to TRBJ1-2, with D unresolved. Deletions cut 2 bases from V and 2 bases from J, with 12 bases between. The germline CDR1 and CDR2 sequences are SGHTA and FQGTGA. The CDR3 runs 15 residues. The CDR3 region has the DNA TGTGCCAGCAGCTTATCACCGCAGCAAAACTATGGCTACACCTTC. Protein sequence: CASSLSPQQNYGYTF.

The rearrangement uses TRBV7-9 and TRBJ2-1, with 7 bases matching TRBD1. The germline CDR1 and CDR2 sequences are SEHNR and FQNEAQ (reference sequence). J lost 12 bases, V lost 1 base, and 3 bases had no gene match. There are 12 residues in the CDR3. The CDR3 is CASSLEGGAQFF. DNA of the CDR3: TGTGCCAGCAGCTTAGAAGGGGGCGCGCAGTTCTTC. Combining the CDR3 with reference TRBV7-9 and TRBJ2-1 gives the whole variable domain DTGVSQNPRHKITKRGQNVTFRCDPISEHNRLYWYRQTLGQGPEFLTYFQNEAQLEKSRLLSDRFSAERPKGSFSTLEIQRTEQGDSAMYLCASSLEGGAQFFGPGTRLTVL.

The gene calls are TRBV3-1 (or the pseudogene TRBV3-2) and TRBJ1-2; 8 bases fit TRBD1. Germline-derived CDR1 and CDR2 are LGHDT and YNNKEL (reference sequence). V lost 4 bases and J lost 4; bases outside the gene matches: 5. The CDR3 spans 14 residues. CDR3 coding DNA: TGTGCCAGCAGCCCACCGGGACAGGCCTATGGCTACACCTTC. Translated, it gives CASSPPGQAYGYTF.

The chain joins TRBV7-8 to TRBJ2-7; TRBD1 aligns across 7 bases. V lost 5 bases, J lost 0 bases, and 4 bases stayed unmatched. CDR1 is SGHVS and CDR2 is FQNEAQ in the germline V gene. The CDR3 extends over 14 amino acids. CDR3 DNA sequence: TGTGCCAGCAGCAACGACAGGGTCTCCTACGAGCAGTACTTC. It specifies CASSNDRVSYEQYF.

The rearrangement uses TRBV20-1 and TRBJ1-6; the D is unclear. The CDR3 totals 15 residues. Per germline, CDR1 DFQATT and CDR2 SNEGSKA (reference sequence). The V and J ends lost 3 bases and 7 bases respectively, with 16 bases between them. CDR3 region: CSASLTGSPNSPLHF. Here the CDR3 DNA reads TGCAGTGCTAGTTTAACCGGGAGCCCAAATTCACCCCTCCACTTT.

CDR3 bases: TGTGCCAGCAGCTTAGGGATAGCCCGGGGCGAGCAGTACTTC. Its translation: CASSLGIARGEQYF. This chain links TRBV7-2 with TRBJ2-7; TRBD2 might be the D (5 bases). Trimming removed 1 base at V and 6 bases at J, with 13 bases between. The germline gives CDR1 SGHTA, CDR2 FQGNSA. The CDR3 consists of 14 residues.

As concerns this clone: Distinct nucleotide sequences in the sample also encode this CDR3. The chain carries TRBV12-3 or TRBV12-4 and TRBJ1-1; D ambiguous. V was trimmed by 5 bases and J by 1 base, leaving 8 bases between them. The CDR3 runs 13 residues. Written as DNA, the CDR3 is TGTGCCAGCAGTCTAAGAGCGAACACTGAAGCTTTCTTT. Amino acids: CASSLRANTEAFF.

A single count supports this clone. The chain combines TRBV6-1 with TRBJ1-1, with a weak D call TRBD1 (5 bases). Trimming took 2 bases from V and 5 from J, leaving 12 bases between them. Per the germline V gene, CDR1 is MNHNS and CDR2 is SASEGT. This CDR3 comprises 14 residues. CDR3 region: CASSELQGTTEAFF. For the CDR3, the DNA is TGTGCCAGCAGTGAACTTCAGGGAACGACTGAAGCTTTCTTT.

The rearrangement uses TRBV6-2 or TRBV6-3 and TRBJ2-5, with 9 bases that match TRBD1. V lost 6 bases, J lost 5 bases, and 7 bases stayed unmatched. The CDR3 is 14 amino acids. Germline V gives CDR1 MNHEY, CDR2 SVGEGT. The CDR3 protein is CASSPHGTGETQYF. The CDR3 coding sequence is TGTGCCAGCAGCCCTCATGGGACAGGGGAGACCCAGTACTTC.

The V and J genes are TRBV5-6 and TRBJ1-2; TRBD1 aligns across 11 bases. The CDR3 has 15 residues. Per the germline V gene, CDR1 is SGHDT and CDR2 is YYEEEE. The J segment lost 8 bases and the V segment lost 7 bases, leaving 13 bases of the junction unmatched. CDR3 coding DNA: TGTGCCAGCGACTTTTTCGGACAGGGGGCTCAAGGCTACACCTTC. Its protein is CASDFFGQGAQGYTF.

CDR3 region: CASSKLGTGHYGYTF. The CDR3 DNA sequence: TGTGCCAGCAGTAAGCTTGGGACAGGACACTATGGCTACACCTTC. The chain recombines TRBV5-6 with TRBJ1-2, with TRBD1 matching over 8 bases. Germline assignment: CDR1 SGHDT and CDR2 YYEEEE. This CDR3 region has 15 residues. The V and J ends lost 5 bases and 3 bases, in that order; junction bases with no gene match: 9.

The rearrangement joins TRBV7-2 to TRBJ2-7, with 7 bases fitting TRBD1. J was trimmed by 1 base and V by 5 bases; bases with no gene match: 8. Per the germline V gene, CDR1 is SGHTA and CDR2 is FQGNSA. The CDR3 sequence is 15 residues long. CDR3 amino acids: CASSIQGQLSYEQYF. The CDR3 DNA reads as TGTGCCAGCAGCATTCAGGGACAGTTGTCCTACGAGCAGTACTTC. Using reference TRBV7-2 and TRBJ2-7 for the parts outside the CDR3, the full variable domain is GAGVSQSPSNKVTEKGKDVELRCDPISGHTALYWYRQSLGQGLEFLIYFQGNSAPDKSGLPSDRFSAERTGGSVSTLTIQRTQQEDSAVYLCASSIQGQLSYEQYFGPGTRLTVT.

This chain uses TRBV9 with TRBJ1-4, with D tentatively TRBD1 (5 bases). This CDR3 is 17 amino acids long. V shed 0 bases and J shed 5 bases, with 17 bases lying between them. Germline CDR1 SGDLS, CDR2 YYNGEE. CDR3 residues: CASSVGRGAGTNEKLFF. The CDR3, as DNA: TGTGCCAGCAGCGTAGGGAGGGGAGCGGGAACAAATGAAAAACTGTTTTTT.

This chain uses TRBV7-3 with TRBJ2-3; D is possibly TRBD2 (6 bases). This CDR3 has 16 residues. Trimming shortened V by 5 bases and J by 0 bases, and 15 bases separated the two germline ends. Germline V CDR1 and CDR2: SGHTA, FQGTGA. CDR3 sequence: CASSLLRGGSTDTQYF. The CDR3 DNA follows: TGTGCCAGCAGCCTACTTAGGGGAGGTAGCACAGATACGCAGTATTTT.

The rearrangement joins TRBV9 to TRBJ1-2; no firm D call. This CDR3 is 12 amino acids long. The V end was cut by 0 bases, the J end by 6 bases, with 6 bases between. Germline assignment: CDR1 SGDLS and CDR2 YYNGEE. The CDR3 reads CASSVVGNGYTF. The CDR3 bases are TGTGCCAGCAGCGTAGTGGGAAATGGCTACACCTTC.

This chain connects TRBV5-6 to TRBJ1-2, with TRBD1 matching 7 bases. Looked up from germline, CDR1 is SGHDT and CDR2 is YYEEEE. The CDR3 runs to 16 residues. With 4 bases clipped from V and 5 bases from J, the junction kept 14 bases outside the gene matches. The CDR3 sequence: CASSRKTGPGVYGYTF. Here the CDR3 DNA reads TGTGCCAGCAGCCGCAAGACAGGGCCGGGTGTATATGGCTACACCTTC. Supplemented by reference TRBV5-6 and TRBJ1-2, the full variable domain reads DAGVTQSPTHLIKTRGQQVTLRCSPKSGHDTVSWYQQALGQGPQFIFQYYEEEERQRGNFPDRFSGHQFPNYSSELNVNALLLGDSALYLCASSRKTGPGVYGYTFGSGTRLTVV.